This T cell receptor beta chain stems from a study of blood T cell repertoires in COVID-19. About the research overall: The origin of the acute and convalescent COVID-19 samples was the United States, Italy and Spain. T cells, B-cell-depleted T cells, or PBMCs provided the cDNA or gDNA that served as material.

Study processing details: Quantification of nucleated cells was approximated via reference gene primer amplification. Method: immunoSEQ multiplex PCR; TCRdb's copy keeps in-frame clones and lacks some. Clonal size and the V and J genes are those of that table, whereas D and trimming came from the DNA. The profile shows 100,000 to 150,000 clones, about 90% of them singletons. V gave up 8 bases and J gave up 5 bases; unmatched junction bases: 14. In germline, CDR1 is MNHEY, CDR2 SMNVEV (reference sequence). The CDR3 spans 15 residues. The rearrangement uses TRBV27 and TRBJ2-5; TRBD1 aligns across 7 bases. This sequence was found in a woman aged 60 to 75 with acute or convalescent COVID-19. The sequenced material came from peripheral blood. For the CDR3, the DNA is TGTGCCAGCGGCCAGGGCAGGGGGTATTCGGAGACCCAGTACTTC. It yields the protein CASGQGRGYSETQYF.